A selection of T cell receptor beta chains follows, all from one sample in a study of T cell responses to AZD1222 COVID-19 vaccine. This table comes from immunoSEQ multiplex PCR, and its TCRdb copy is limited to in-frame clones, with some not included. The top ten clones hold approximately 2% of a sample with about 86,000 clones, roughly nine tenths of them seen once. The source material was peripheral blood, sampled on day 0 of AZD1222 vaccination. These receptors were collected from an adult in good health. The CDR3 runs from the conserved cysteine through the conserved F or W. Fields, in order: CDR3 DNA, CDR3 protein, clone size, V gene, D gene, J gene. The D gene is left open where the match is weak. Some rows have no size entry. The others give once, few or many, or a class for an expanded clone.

CDR3nt: TGTGCCAGCAGCCCGAAGGGGAGCTCTGGGGCCAACGTCCTGACTTTC; CDR3aa: CASSPKGSSGANVLTF; abundance: NA; v_gene: TRBV13; d_gene: NA; j_gene: TRBJ2-6
CDR3nt: TGTGCCAGCAGTTACTCCCGGGGGATATATGGCTACACCTTC; CDR3aa: CASSYSRGIYGYTF; abundance: NA; v_gene: TRBV6-5; d_gene: NA; j_gene: TRBJ1-2
CDR3nt: TGTGCCAGCAGCCCCACCCCCAGCGGAGGGGAGACCCAGTACTTC; CDR3aa: CASSPTPSGGETQYF; abundance: NA; v_gene: TRBV7-9; d_gene: NA; j_gene: TRBJ2-5
CDR3nt: TGCGCCAGCAGTCTGGCAGGGCCGGATGAGCAGTTCTTC; CDR3aa: CASSLAGPDEQFF; abundance: NA; v_gene: TRBV10-2; d_gene: NA; j_gene: TRBJ2-1
CDR3nt: TGTGCTAGTGGCAAGATAGATACGCAGTATTTT; CDR3aa: CASGKIDTQYF; abundance: NA; v_gene: TRBV12-5; d_gene: NA; j_gene: TRBJ2-3
CDR3nt: TGTGCCAGCAGCGTAACAGGGAATCGTCCCGGGGAGCTGTTTTTT; CDR3aa: CASSVTGNRPGELFF; abundance: NA; v_gene: TRBV9; d_gene: NA; j_gene: TRBJ2-2
CDR3nt: TGTGCCAGCAGTTACTCGATGATGACAGCGAACACTGAAGCTTTCTTT; CDR3aa: CASSYSMMTANTEAFF; abundance: NA; v_gene: TRBV6-2/TRBV6-3; d_gene: NA; j_gene: TRBJ1-1
CDR3nt: TGCGCCAGCAGCTTGCCCCGACTAGCGGGAGGATTGGATACGCAGTATTTT; CDR3aa: CASSLPRLAGGLDTQYF; abundance: NA; v_gene: TRBV5-1; d_gene: TRBD2; j_gene: TRBJ2-3
CDR3nt: TGCGCCAGCAGCTTTACCGGGACTAGCAGAAACATTCAGTACTTC; CDR3aa: CASSFTGTSRNIQYF; abundance: once; v_gene: TRBV5-1; d_gene: TRBD2; j_gene: TRBJ2-4
CDR3nt: TGTGCCAGTAGTATTGCAGGGAATGGCTACACCTTC; CDR3aa: CASSIAGNGYTF; abundance: NA; v_gene: TRBV19; d_gene: NA; j_gene: TRBJ1-2
CDR3nt: TGTGCCAGCAGCTCCGGTAGGACAGCGCTTTTC; CDR3aa: CASSSGRTALF; abundance: NA; v_gene: TRBV7-9; d_gene: NA; j_gene: TRBJ2-7
CDR3nt: TGCGCCAGCAGCTTGTATATGGGACTAGAGGAGACCCAGTACTTC; CDR3aa: CASSLYMGLEETQYF; abundance: NA; v_gene: TRBV5-1; d_gene: TRBD2; j_gene: TRBJ2-5
CDR3nt: TGTGCCAGCAGCCAGGCCGGGATCGGGGAGCTGTTTTTT; CDR3aa: CASSQAGIGELFF; abundance: NA; v_gene: TRBV11-3; d_gene: NA; j_gene: TRBJ2-2
CDR3nt: TGTGCCAGTAGTAGCTTGCGTGGGGAGCAGTTCTTC; CDR3aa: CASSSLRGEQFF; abundance: NA; v_gene: TRBV19; d_gene: NA; j_gene: TRBJ2-1
CDR3nt: TGCGCCAGCAGCCAAGACAGAAACTATGGCTACACCTTC; CDR3aa: CASSQDRNYGYTF; abundance: NA; v_gene: TRBV4-1; d_gene: NA; j_gene: TRBJ1-2